Below are 7 T cell receptor beta chains sequenced from a single sample in a study of blood T cell repertoires in COVID-19. Sequencing used immunoSEQ multiplex PCR; TCRdb keeps in-frame clones, though not all of them. The sample lists 260,000 or so clones, around 90% seen once, with almost 9.5% in the top ten. The sample was peripheral blood. The source is a man aged 18-30 years with active or convalescent COVID-19.

V gene TRBV7-9 combines with J gene TRBJ1-1, with D possibly TRBD1 on 5 matching bases. Germline assignment: CDR1 SEHNR and CDR2 FQNEAQ (reference sequence). CDR3 length: 12 residues. V was shortened by 5 bases and J by 1 base, with 5 bases between the two germline ends. The CDR3 loop reads CASSGQNTEAFF. As DNA, the CDR3 is TGTGCCAGCAGCGGACAGAACACTGAAGCTTTCTTT.

This sequence joins TRBV20-1 and TRBJ1-6; TRBD1 agrees at 8 bases. Germline V gives CDR1 DFQATT, CDR2 SNEGSKA (reference sequence). Trimming at V came to 6 bases and at J to 0 bases, leaving 4 bases not matched to a gene. CDR3 length: 15 residues. The CDR3 nucleotides are TGCAGTGCAAGTACAGGGGGCTCCTATAATTCACCCCTCCACTTT. Translating it yields CSASTGGSYNSPLHF.

V gene TRBV5-5 combines with J gene TRBJ1-2, with TRBD1 matching over 7 bases. Germline values: CDR1 SGHKS, CDR2 YYEKEE (reference sequence). The J segment lost 5 bases and the V segment lost 0 bases, leaving 7 bases of the junction unmatched. CDR3 length: 15 residues. Written as DNA, the CDR3 is TGTGCCAGCAGCTTGGGTCGGACAGGCTCGTATGGCTACACCTTC. The encoded protein is CASSLGRTGSYGYTF. The whole variable domain, remainder taken from reference TRBV5-5 and TRBJ1-2, is DAGVTQSPTHLIKTRGQQVTLRCSPISGHKSVSWYQQVLGQGPQFIFQYYEKEERGRGNFPDRFSARQFPNYSSELNVNALLLGDSALYLCASSLGRTGSYGYTFGSGTRLTVV.

V and J are TRBV4-1 and TRBJ1-4, with D unclear. The V end lost 3 bases, the J end lost 8 bases, and 7 bases lay between the germline ends. The CDR3 runs to 12 residues. Germline values: CDR1 MGHRA, CDR2 YSYEKL. The DNA of the CDR3 is TGCGCCAGCAGCCACGGGTGGGAAAAACTGTTTTTT. Translated: CASSHGWEKLFF.

CDR3 nucleotide sequence: TGTGCCATCAGTGGACAGGGTCGCTATCAGCCCCAGCATTTT. Residues: CAISGQGRYQPQHF. The V call is TRBV10-3, the J call TRBJ1-5; 7 nucleotides line up with TRBD1. The J segment lost 5 bases and the V segment lost 4 bases, leaving 5 bases of the junction unmatched. Germline loops: CDR1 ENHRY, CDR2 SYGVKD. This CDR3 region has 14 residues.

This chain joins TRBV6-5 and TRBJ2-1; 12 positions match TRBD2. With V trimmed by 4 bases and J by 3 bases, 4 bases remained unmatched. The CDR3 has 16 amino acids. Germline CDR1 reads MNHEY; CDR2 reads SVGAGI. CDR3 DNA: TGTGCCAGCAGTTTGGGACTAGCGGGCGGCTACAATGAGCAGTTCTTC. Translation gives CASSLGLAGGYNEQFF.

The chain is built from TRBV23-1 and TRBJ1-3; D may be TRBD1 (5 bases). TRBV23-1 carries the ORF label, with uncertain function. This CDR3 has 19 residues. With 1 base removed from V and 0 bases from J, the gap between germline ends came to 19 bases. This chain's CDR3 is CASSQLKAQQGDSGNTIYF. The CDR3 bases are TGCGCCAGCAGTCAATTAAAAGCCCAGCAGGGTGACTCTGGAAACACCATATATTTT.